The 15 T cell receptor beta chains presented below share a single source sample, sequenced in a study of T cells in tuberculosis. Repertoires were generated with immunoSEQ multiplex PCR, while TCRdb's copy carries only in-frame clones and drops some. The sample consists of about 30,000 clones, around 94% of them appearing once. The sequencing input was PBMCs. The receptors stem from a donor aged 10-29 years with latent tuberculosis or without tuberculosis infection.

This chain joins TRBV29-1 and TRBJ2-1; TRBD2 might be the D (6 bases). Per germline, CDR1 SQVTM and CDR2 ANQGSEA. This CDR3 region has 16 residues. Trimming left V 4 bases short and J 1 base short, with 17 bases between. CDR3 in DNA: TGCAGCGTTGTAAATTGGCGGGGCCGATCCTACAATGAGCAGTTCTTC. Protein: CSVVNWRGRSYNEQFF.

This rearrangement joins TRBV19 to TRBJ2-4; possibly TRBD1 for D (6 bases). This CDR3 contains 18 residues. The germline V gene encodes CDR1 LNHDA and CDR2 SQIVND (reference sequence). The V end was cut by 6 bases, the J end by 0 bases, with 21 bases between. The CDR3 loop is CASRPGTYPHLAKNIQYF. CDR3 DNA sequence: TGTGCCAGTAGGCCCGGGACATATCCCCATCTAGCCAAAAACATTCAGTACTTC.

The genes are TRBV9 and TRBJ2-1, with 7 bases identical to TRBD2. Germline assignment: CDR1 SGDLS and CDR2 YYNGEE. This CDR3 contains 16 residues. Germline trimming cut 0 bases from V and 3 bases from J; bases unmatched to any gene: 6. This CDR3 reads CASSVVGRGSYNEQFF. CDR3 DNA: TGTGCCAGCAGCGTAGTAGGTCGCGGGAGCTACAATGAGCAGTTCTTC.

This chain links TRBV27 with TRBJ1-1; the D gene is possibly TRBD1 (6 bases). Germline V CDR1 and CDR2: MNHEY, SMNVEV (reference sequence). The CDR3 sequence is 13 residues long. V was shortened by 7 bases and J by 4 bases, with 13 bases between the two germline ends. This CDR3 reads CASMDGRGTEAFF. Here the CDR3 DNA reads TGTGCCAGCATGGATGGCAGGGGCACTGAAGCTTTCTTT.

This chain uses TRBV29-1 with TRBJ2-3, with TRBD2 identical over 7 bases. The CDR3 consists of 15 residues. Trimming cost V 3 bases and J 7 bases; bases outside gene matches: 13. CDR1 and CDR2 from the germline V gene are SQVTM and ANQGSEA. The CDR3 DNA reads as TGCAGCGTTGAGTCCGGGGCGGGAGATCCGAATACGCAGTATTTT. This sequence encodes CSVESGAGDPNTQYF.

The rearrangement links TRBV5-1 to TRBJ2-2; 8 bases align to TRBD2. Trimming cost V 0 bases and J 4 bases; bases outside gene matches: 8. CDR1 SGHRS and CDR2 YFSETQ come from the germline V gene. This CDR3 has 17 residues. CDR3 in amino acids: CASSLVVSGTSTGELFF. The DNA for the CDR3 is TGCGCCAGCAGCTTGGTAGTTAGCGGGACGAGCACCGGGGAGCTGTTTTTT.

The chain couples TRBV7-6 to TRBJ2-1; maybe TRBD2 (6 bases). Trimming took 6 bases from V and 7 from J, leaving 16 bases between them. Germline CDR1 and CDR2: SGHVS and FNYEAQ. The CDR3 consists of 14 residues. The CDR3 DNA reads TGTGCCAGCAGTCCGGGACTCCCGGGGAATGAGCAGTTCTTC. Residues: CASSPGLPGNEQFF.

The chain joins TRBV28 to TRBJ2-7; D gene ambiguous. The CDR3 contains 12 residues. The germline V gene encodes CDR1 MDHEN and CDR2 SYDVKM. V shed 2 bases and J shed 3 bases, with 5 bases lying between them. CDR3 sequence: CASSLINYEQYF. The CDR3 coding sequence is TGTGCCAGCAGTTTAATAAACTACGAGCAGTACTTC.

This chain joins TRBV9 and TRBJ1-2, with 11 bases lining up with TRBD1. Germline V CDR1 and CDR2: SGDLS, YYNGEE. This CDR3 contains 16 residues. With V trimmed by 1 base and J by 6 bases, 8 bases remained unmatched. DNA for the CDR3: TGTGCCAGCAGCGTATCCGGGACAGGGGGAAGGAATGGCTACACCTTC. The encoded protein is CASSVSGTGGRNGYTF.

The V gene is TRBV6-1, the J gene TRBJ2-5; D is unresolved. From germline, CDR1 is MNHNS and CDR2 SASEGT. The CDR3 is made up of 12 amino acids. The ends were cut back, 5 bases at V and 2 bases at J, with 6 bases in the middle. The CDR3, as DNA: TGTGCCAGCAGTTTCCTTCAAGAGACCCAGTACTTC. This encodes CASSFLQETQYF.

V usage is TRBV5-5 and J usage is TRBJ2-7, with TRBD1 as a possible D gene (6 bases). The CDR3 has 19 amino acids. Trimming pared 4 bases from V and 3 bases from J, leaving 29 bases between. CDR1 is SGHKS, CDR2 YYEKEE, per germline (reference sequence). As DNA, the CDR3 is TGTGCCAGCAGCGATGCTTTCCGATTGGGACATCAGAGTATCTACGAGCAGTACTTC. Its protein is CASSDAFRLGHQSIYEQYF.

This chain joins TRBV5-1 and TRBJ2-7; weak D call: TRBD1 (5 bases). This CDR3 has 14 amino acids. The germline CDR1 and CDR2 sequences are SGHRS and YFSETQ. Deletions cut 0 bases from V and 4 bases from J, with 11 bases between. The CDR3 bases are TGCGCCAGCAGCTTGGACAGGTGGGATTACGAGCAGTACTTC. Translating gives CASSLDRWDYEQYF.

V and J are TRBV2 and TRBJ1-1; TRBD1 matches 7 bases. V was clipped by 6 bases and J by 3 bases; unmatched bases: 7. Per germline, CDR1 SNHLY and CDR2 FYNNEI. The CDR3 is made up of 14 amino acids. The CDR3 spells CASRPTGWDTEAFF. CDR3 in DNA: TGTGCCAGCAGACCGACAGGGTGGGACACTGAAGCTTTCTTT.

The chain couples TRBV20-1 to TRBJ2-1; D call uncertain. CDR1 and CDR2 from the germline V gene are DFQATT and SNEGSKA (reference sequence). This CDR3 is built from 11 residues. Trimming shortened V by 3 bases and J by 8 bases, and 8 bases separated the two germline ends. CDR3 bases: TGCAGTGCTAGGCGTCCGCATGAGCAGTTCTTC. Its protein product is CSARRPHEQFF.

This chain uses TRBV11-2 with TRBJ2-7; 7 bases map to TRBD2. The length of the CDR3 is 13 residues. Germline CDR1 and CDR2: SGHAT and FQNNGV. J was trimmed by 10 bases and V by 1 base; bases with no gene match: 7. Here the CDR3 DNA reads TGTGCCAGCAGCTTAGGGTACGAGCGGGAACAGTACTTC. It translates to CASSLGYEREQYF.